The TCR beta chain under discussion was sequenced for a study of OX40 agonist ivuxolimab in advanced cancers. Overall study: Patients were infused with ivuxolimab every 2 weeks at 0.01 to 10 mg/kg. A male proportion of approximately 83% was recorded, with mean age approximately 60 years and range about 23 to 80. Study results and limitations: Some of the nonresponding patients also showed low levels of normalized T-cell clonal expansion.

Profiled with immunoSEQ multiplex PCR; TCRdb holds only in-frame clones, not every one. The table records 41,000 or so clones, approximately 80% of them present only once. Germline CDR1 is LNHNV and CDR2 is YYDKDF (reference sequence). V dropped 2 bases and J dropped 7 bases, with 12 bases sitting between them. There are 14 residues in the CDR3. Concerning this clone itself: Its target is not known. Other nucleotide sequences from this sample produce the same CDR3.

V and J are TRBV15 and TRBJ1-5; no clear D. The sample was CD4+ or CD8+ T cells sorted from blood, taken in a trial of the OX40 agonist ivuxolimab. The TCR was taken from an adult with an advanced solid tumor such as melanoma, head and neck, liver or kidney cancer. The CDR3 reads CATSRFTGSQPQHF. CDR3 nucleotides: TGTGCCACCAGCAGATTTACGGGTAGCCAGCCCCAGCATTTT.